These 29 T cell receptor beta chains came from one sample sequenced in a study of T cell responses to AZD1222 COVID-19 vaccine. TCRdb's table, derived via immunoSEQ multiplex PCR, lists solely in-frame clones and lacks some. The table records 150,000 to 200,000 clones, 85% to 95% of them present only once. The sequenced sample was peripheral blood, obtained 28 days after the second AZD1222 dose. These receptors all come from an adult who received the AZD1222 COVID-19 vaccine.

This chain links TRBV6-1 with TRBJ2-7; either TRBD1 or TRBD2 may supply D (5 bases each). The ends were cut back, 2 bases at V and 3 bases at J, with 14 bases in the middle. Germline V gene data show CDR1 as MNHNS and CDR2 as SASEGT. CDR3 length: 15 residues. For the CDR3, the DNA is TGTGCCAGCAGTGAAAAGGGGTGGGGGTTCTACGAGCAGTACTTC. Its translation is CASSEKGWGFYEQYF.

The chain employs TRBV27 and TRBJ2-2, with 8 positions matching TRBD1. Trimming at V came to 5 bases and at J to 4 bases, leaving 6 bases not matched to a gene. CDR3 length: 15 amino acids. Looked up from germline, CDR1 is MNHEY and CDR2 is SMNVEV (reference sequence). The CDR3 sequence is CASSRDRKITGELFF. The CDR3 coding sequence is TGTGCCAGCAGTAGGGACAGGAAAATCACCGGGGAGCTGTTTTTT.

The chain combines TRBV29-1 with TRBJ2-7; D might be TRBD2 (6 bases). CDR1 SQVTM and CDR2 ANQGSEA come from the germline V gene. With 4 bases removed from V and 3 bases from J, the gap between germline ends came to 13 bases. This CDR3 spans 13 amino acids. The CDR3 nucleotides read TGCAGCGTTGTGGGGGGAGGCTTCTACGAGCAGTACTTC. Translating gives CSVVGGGFYEQYF.

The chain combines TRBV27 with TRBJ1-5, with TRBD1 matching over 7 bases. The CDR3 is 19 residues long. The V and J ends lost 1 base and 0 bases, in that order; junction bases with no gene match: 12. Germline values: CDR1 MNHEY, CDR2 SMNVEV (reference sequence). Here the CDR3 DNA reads TGTGCCAGCAGTTTATACCCCCCACGACAGGGCCCTAGCAATCAGCCCCAGCATTTT. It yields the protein CASSLYPPRQGPSNQPQHF.

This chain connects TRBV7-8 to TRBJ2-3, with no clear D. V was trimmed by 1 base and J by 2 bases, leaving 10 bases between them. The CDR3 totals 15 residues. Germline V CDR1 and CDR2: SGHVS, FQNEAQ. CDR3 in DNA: TGTGCCAGCAGCTTAGGGAGTTCCCCCACAGATACGCAGTATTTT. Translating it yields CASSLGSSPTDTQYF.

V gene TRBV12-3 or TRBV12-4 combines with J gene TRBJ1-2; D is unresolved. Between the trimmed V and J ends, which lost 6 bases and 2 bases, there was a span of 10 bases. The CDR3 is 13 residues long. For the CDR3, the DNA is TGTGCCAGCAGCAGGTCTTCGAACTATGGCTACACCTTC. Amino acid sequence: CASSRSSNYGYTF.

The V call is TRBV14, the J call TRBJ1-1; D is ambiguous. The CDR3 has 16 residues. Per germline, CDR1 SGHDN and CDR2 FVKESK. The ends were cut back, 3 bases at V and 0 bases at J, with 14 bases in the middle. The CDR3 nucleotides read TGTGCCAGCAGCCAGGAACCACAGAACATGAACACTGAAGCTTTCTTT. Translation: CASSQEPQNMNTEAFF. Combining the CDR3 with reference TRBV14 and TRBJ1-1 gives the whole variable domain EAGVTQFPSHSVIEKGQTVTLRCDPISGHDNLYWYRRVMGKEIKFLLHFVKESKQDESGMPNNRFLAERTGGTYSTLKVQPAELEDSGVYFCASSQEPQNMNTEAFFGQGTRLTVV.

The CDR3 DNA sequence: TGTGCCTGGAGAAGGGTTGGGTCACCCCTCCACTTT. It translates to CAWRRVGSPLHF. The rearrangement links TRBV30 to TRBJ1-6, with unresolved D. V was clipped by 3 bases and J by 10 bases, with 10 bases between them. The CDR3 runs to 12 residues. The V gene's germline CDR1 is GTSNPN and CDR2 SVGIG (reference sequence).

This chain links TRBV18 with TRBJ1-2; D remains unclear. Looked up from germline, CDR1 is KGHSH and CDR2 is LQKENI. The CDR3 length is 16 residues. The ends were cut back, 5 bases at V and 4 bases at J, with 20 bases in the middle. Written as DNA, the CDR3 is TGTGCCAGCTCAGGGTCTACCCAGGACCGACTCTATGGCTACACCTTC. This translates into CASSGSTQDRLYGYTF.

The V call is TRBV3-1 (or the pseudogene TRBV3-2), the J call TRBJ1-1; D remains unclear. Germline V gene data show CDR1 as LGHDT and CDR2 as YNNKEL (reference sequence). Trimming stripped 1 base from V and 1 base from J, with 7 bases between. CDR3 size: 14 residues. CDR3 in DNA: TGTGCCAGCAGCCAAGTGGCGGGGAACACTGAAGCTTTCTTT. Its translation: CASSQVAGNTEAFF.

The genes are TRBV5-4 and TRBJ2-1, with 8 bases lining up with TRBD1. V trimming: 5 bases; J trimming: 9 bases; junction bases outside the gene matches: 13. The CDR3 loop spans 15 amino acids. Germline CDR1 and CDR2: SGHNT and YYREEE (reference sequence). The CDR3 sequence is CASSSNRGQGGEQFF. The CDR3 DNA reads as TGTGCCAGCAGTTCGAACCGAGGACAGGGCGGTGAGCAGTTCTTC. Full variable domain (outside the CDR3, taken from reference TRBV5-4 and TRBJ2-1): ETGVTQSPTHLIKTRGQQVTLRCSSQSGHNTVSWYQQALGQGPQFIFQYYREEENGRGNFPPRFSGLQFPNYSSELNVNALELDDSALYLCASSSNRGQGGEQFFGPGTRLTVL.

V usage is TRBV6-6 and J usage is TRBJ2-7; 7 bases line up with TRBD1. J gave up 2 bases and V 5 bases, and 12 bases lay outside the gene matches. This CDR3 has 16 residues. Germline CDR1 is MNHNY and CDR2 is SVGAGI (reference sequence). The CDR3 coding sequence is TGTGCCAGCAGTGCCCGACAGGGTGGTAGACCCTACGAGCAGTACTTC. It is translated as CASSARQGGRPYEQYF.

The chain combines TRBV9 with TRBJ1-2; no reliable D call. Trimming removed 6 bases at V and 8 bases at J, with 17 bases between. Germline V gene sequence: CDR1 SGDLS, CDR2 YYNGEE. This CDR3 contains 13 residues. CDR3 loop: CASIGVIIRGYTF. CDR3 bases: TGTGCCAGCATCGGTGTCATCATCCGGGGCTACACCTTC.

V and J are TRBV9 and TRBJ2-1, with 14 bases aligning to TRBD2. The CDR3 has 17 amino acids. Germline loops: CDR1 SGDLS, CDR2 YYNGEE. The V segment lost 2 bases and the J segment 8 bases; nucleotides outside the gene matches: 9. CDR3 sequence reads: CASSVQKTSGRGDEQFF. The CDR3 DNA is TGTGCCAGCAGCGTCCAGAAGACTAGCGGGAGGGGAGATGAGCAGTTCTTC.

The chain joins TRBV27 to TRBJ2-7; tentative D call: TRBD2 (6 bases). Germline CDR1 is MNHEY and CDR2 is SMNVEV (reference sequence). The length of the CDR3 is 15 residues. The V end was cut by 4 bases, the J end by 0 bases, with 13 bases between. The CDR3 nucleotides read TGTGCCAGCAGTTCCCCCGGGACTTACTCCTACGAGCAGTACTTC. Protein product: CASSSPGTYSYEQYF.

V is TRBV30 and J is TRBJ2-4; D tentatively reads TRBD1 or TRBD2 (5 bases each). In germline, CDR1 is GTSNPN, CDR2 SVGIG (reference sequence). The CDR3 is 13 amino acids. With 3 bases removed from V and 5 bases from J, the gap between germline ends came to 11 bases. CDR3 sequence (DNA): TGTGCCTGGAGCCTGGGACCGGAAAACATTCAGTACTTC. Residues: CAWSLGPENIQYF.

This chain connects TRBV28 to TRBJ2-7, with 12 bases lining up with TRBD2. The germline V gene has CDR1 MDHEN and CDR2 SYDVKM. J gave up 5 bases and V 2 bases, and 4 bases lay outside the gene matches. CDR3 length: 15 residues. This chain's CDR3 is CASSLASGRADEQYF. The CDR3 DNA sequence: TGTGCCAGCAGTTTAGCTAGCGGGAGGGCAGACGAGCAGTACTTC.

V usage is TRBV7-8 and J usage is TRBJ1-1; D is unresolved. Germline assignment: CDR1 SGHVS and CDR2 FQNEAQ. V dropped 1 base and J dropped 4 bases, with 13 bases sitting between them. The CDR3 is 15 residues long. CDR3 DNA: TGTGCCAGCAGCTTAGGTTGGGCGGGTACCACTGAAGCTTTCTTT. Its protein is CASSLGWAGTTEAFF.

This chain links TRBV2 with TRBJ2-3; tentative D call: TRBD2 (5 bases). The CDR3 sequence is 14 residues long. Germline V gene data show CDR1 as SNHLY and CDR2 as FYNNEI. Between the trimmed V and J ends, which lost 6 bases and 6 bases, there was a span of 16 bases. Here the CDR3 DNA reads TGTGCCAGCAGATCGGTTCAAGAGCGGGATACGCAGTATTTT. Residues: CASRSVQERDTQYF.

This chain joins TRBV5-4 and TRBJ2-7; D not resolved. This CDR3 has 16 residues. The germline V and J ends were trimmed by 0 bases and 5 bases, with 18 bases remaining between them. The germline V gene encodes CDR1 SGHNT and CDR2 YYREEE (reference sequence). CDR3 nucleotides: TGTGCCAGCAGCTTGGGGGGTCGGAAAACCCTCGACGAGCAGTACTTC. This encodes CASSLGGRKTLDEQYF.

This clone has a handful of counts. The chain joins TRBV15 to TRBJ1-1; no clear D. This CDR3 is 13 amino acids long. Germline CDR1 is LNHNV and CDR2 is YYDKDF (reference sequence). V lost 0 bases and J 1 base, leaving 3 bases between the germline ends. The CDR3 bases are TGTGCCACCAGCAGAGATGCGAACACTGAAGCTTTCTTT. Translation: CATSRDANTEAFF. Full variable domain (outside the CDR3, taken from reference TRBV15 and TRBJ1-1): DAMVIQNPRYQVTQFGKPVTLSCSQTLNHNVMYWYQQKSSQAPKLLFHYYDKDFNNEADTPDNFQSRRPNTSFCFLDIRSPGLGDTAMYLCATSRDANTEAFFGQGTRLTVV.

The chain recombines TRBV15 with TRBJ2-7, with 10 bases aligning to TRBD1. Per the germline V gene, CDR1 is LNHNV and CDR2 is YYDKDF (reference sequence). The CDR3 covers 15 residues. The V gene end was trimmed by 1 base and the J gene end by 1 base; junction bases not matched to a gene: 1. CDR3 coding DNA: TGTGCCACCAGCAGAGTGGGACAGGGGTCCTACGAGCAGTACTTC. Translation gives CATSRVGQGSYEQYF. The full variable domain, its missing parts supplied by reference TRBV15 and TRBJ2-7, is DAMVIQNPRYQVTQFGKPVTLSCSQTLNHNVMYWYQQKSSQAPKLLFHYYDKDFNNEADTPDNFQSRRPNTSFCFLDIRSPGLGDTAMYLCATSRVGQGSYEQYFGPGTRLTVT.

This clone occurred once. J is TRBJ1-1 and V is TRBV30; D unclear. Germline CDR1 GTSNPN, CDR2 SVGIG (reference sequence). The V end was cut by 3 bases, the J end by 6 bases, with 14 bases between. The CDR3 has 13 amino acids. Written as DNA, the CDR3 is TGTGCCTGGAGCCCCTCACCCTTCGCTGAAGCTTTCTTT. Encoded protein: CAWSPSPFAEAFF.

In DNA form, the CDR3 reads TGCGCCAGCAGCCACTTAGGGACAGTTGAAGCTTTCTTT. It is translated as CASSHLGTVEAFF. The chain links TRBV4-3 to TRBJ1-1; 7 nucleotides match TRBD1. V dropped 3 bases and J dropped 7; count of bases not matched to a gene: 5. Germline V gene sequence: CDR1 LGHNA, CDR2 YSLEER. The CDR3 consists of 13 residues.

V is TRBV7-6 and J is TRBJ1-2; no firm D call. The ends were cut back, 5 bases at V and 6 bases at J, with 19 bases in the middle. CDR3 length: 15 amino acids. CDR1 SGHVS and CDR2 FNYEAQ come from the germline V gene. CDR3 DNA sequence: TGTGCCAGCAGCCCCCGGTACCGGGGTATCGATGGCTACACCTTC. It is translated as CASSPRYRGIDGYTF. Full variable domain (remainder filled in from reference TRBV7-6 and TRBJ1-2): GAGVSQSPRYKVTKRGQDVALRCDPISGHVSLYWYRQALGQGPEFLTYFNYEAQQDKSGLPNDRFSAERPEGSISTLTIQRTEQRDSAMYRCASSPRYRGIDGYTFGSGTRLTVV.

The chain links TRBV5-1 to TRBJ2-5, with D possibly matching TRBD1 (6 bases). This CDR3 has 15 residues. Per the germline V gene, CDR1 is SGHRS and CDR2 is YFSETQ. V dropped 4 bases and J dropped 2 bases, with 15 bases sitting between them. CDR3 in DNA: TGCGCCAGCAGCCCCCGGTGGGGGACACAAGAGACCCAGTACTTC. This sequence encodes CASSPRWGTQETQYF.

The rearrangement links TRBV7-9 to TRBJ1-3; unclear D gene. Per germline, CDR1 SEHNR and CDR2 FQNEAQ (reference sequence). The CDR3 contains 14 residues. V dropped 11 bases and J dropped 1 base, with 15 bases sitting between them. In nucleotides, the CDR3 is TGTGCCGTAACAAGGCCGACTTCTGGAAACACCATATATTTT. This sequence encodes CAVTRPTSGNTIYF.

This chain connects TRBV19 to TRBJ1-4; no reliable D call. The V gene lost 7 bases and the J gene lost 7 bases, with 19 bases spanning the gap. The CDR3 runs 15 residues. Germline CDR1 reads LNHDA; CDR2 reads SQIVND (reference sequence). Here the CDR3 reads CASTVTGNGGEKLFF. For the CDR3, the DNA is TGTGCCAGTACCGTTACGGGGAATGGCGGTGAAAAACTGTTTTTT.

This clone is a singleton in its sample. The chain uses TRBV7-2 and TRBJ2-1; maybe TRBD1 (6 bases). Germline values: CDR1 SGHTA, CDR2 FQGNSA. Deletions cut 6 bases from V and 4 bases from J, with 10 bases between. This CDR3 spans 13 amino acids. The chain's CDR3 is CASRRDRYNEQFF. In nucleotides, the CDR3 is TGTGCCAGCAGGCGCGACAGGTACAATGAGCAGTTCTTC.